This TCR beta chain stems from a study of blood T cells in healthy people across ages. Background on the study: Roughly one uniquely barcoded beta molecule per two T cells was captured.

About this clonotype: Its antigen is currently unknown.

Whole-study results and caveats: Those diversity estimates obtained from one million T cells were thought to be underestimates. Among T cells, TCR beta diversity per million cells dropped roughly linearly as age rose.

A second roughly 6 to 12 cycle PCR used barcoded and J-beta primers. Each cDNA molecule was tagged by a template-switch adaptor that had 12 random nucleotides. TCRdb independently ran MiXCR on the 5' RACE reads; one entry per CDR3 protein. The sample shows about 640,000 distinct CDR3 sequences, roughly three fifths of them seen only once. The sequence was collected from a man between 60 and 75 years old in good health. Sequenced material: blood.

The CDR3 is CASSPTGMDSPLHF. In nucleotides, the CDR3 is TGTGCCAGCAGTCCGACAGGGATGGATTCACCCCTCCACTTT. J is TRBJ1-6 and V is TRBV28, with 7 nucleotides matching TRBD1. This CDR3 is 14 amino acids long. Trimming removed 5 bases from V and 8 bases from J; junction bases left unmatched: 6. Germline V gene data show CDR1 as MDHEN and CDR2 as SYDVKM.